Sequencing of this TCR beta chain was carried out in a study of blood T cell repertoires in COVID-19. For the study at large: The origin of the acute and convalescent COVID-19 samples was the United States, Italy and Spain.

Each exposed participant met a COVID-19 case in the 2 weeks preceding study entry. Per the authors' pipeline: The authors estimated nucleated cell counts from reference gene primer amplification. TCRdb keeps only in-frame clones here, not all; method: immunoSEQ multiplex PCR. That table is the source of V, J and clone size, and D and trimming were worked out from the DNA. The sample gives around 240,000 clones, more than 80% of which show up once; about 0.95% is in the top ten. V was shortened by 0 bases and J by 1 base, with 11 bases between the two germline ends. Looked up from germline, CDR1 is SGDLS and CDR2 is YYNGEE. This CDR3 region has 15 residues.

V usage is TRBV9 and J usage is TRBJ2-7, with TRBD1 as a possible D gene (7 bases). Sample: PBMCs or T cells enriched from blood (not recorded which). The source is a man over 45 who had been exposed to COVID-19. In DNA form, the CDR3 reads TGTGCCAGCAGCGTAGGGTCAGGGGGGTCCTACGAGCAGTACTTC. Protein: CASSVGSGGSYEQYF.